This passage covers 3 T cell receptor beta chains from one sample sequenced in a study of regulatory T cells in long-lasting Graves disease. Time point in this sample: newly diagnosed GD, antithyroid drugs for less than 3 months. Construction of the TCR library relied on RNA isolated from PBMCs. To make TCR beta libraries, researchers used iRepertoire HTBI primers and Arm-PCR of CDR3 regions. In TCRdb, the multiplex PCR reads were re-called with MiXCR into one record per CDR3 protein. This table has about 620,000 distinct CDR3 sequences, roughly 15% appearing once. This sample also appeared in a second study, on T cells in Graves' hyperthyroidism and ophthalmopathy.

Sequenced material: peripheral blood mononuclear cells (PBMCs), taken at new diagnosis, from a patient treated with antithyroid drugs. Source of these receptors: a woman in her 30s with Graves disease.

The chain links TRBV12-3 or TRBV12-4 to TRBJ2-3; 13 bases line up with TRBD2. The CDR3 extends over 15 amino acids. J was trimmed by 8 bases and V by 6 bases; bases with no gene match: 8. CDR3 sequence: CASRLAGGSSSTQYF. The DNA for the CDR3 is TGTGCCAGCAGACTAGCGGGAGGGAGTAGTAGTACGCAGTATTTT.

This clonotype has at least ten counts. The rearrangement joins TRBV5-1 to TRBJ1-1; unclear D gene. Germline V gives CDR1 SGHRS, CDR2 YFSETQ. The CDR3 contains 14 residues. Trimming stripped 4 bases from V and 2 bases from J, with 12 bases between. The chain's CDR3 is CASSPDSANTEAFF. CDR3 in DNA: TGCGCCAGCAGCCCGGACTCAGCAAACACTGAAGCTTTCTTT. The variable domain in full, with the rest retrieved from reference TRBV5-1 and TRBJ1-1, is KAGVTQTPRYLIKTRGQQVTLSCSPISGHRSVSWYQQTPGQGLQFLFEYFSETQRNKGNFPGRFSGRQFSNSRSEMNVSTLELGDSALYLCASSPDSANTEAFFGQGTRLTVV.

This clonotype was detected many times. This chain connects TRBV3-1 to TRBJ1-1, with 7 positions matching TRBD1. The CDR3 covers 13 residues. Trimming at V came to 1 base and at J to 10 bases, leaving 6 bases not matched to a gene. Germline CDR1 LGHDT, CDR2 YNNKEL (reference sequence). The CDR3 region has the DNA TGTGCCAGCAGCCAAGGACAGGGAACGCGAGCTTTCTTT. Translated, it gives CASSQGQGTRAFF.